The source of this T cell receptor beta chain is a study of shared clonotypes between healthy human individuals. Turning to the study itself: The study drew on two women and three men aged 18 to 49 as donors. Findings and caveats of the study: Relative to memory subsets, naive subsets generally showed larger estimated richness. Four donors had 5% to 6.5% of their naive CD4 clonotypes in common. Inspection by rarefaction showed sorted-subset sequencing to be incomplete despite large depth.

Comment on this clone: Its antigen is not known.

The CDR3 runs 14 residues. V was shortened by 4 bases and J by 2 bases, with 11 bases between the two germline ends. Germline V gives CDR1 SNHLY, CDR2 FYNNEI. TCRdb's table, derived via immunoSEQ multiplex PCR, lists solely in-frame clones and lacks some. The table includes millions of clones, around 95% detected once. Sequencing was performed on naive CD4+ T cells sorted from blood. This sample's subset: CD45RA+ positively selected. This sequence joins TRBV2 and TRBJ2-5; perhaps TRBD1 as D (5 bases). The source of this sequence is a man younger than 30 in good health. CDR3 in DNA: TGTGCCAGCAGTGTGGGCAGGGTGCAAGAGACCCAGTACTTC. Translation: CASSVGRVQETQYF.